This T cell receptor (beta chain) was sequenced in a study of control samples from healthy donors and cancer patients (dated by TCRdb to 2020 to 2022). Receptors were amplified or captured by the immunoSEQ multiplex PCR assay. This is the immuneACCESS table as TCRdb keeps it, with only in-frame sequences that have V and J called. A part of the clones is gone; compared with another copy, unresolved V genes explain less than half, and the rest is unexplained. The sample contains approximately 230,000 clones, around 79% of them found a single time. Jointly, the top ten make up about an eighth of the sample. Comments on this clone: What this receptor recognizes is not known. It has no much larger one-base neighbor in the sample; base qualities were not kept.

The sequence was obtained from a woman aged 60-70 years with lung cancer. Material: PBMCs.

The nucleotide sequence is TGTGCCAGTAGTTCGACAGGGCCCTACGAGCAGTACTTC. It encodes CASSSTGPYEQYF. Recombination connected TRBV19 to TRBJ2-7; the junction holds 7 bases that match TRBD1. At the junction V is shortened by 5 bases and J by 2 bases; bases outside the gene matches: 3. The CDR3 numbers 13 residues from cysteine through phenylalanine. Just CDR3 DNA is preserved here, 39 bases in frame from base 1. Looking up the germline V gene (reference sequence) yields CDR1 LNHDA and CDR2 SQIVND.